The 15 T cell receptor beta chains in this list originate from one sample, sequenced in a study of PD-1 blockade in classical Hodgkin lymphoma. Each patient's relapse followed autologous stem cell transplantation, and brentuximab vedotin exposure varied. Only in-frame clones appear in the TCRdb table, and some are missing; sequencing was by immunoSEQ multiplex PCR. The data contain about 97,000 clones, approximately 88% of them seen just once; the ten biggest clones take up 10% to 15%. This sample comprised peripheral blood mononuclear cells (PBMCs), obtained at baseline. The receptors come from a human donor with classical Hodgkin lymphoma.

The chain combines TRBV18 with TRBJ2-3; D call uncertain. The V end lost 2 bases, the J end lost 2 bases, and 17 bases lay between the germline ends. CDR3 length equals 17 residues. Germline V gene data show CDR1 as KGHSH and CDR2 as LQKENI. CDR3 residues: CASSPTLPRSYTDTQYF. The CDR3 coding sequence is TGTGCCAGCTCACCAACGTTACCTCGCAGTTACACAGATACGCAGTATTTT. Combining the CDR3 with reference TRBV18 and TRBJ2-3 gives the whole variable domain NAGVMQNPRHLVRRRGQEARLRCSPMKGHSHVYWYRQLPEEGLKFMVYLQKENIIDESGMPKERFSAEFPKEGPSILRIQQVVRGDSAAYFCASSPTLPRSYTDTQYFGPGTRLTVL.

In nucleotides, the CDR3 is TGTGCCAGCAGCCCAGGACAGGGCCAGGAGCAGTACTTC. This codes for CASSPGQGQEQYF. The rearrangement links TRBV7-2 to TRBJ2-7; the match to TRBD1 covers 8 bases. The germline gives CDR1 SGHTA, CDR2 FQGNSA. The V segment lost 5 bases and the J segment 7 bases; nucleotides outside the gene matches: 7. CDR3 size: 13 residues.

The J gene is TRBJ2-1, the V gene TRBV10-2; TRBD2 agrees at 7 bases. CDR1 WSHSY and CDR2 SAAADI come from the germline V gene. The CDR3 loop spans 14 amino acids. The trim removed 7 bases at V and 7 bases at J, leaving 10 bases unmatched. The CDR3 spells CASILAATPNEQFF. The CDR3 DNA reads TGCGCCAGCATCCTAGCGGCTACGCCAAATGAGCAGTTCTTC.

V is TRBV5-1 and J is TRBJ2-1; the D gene is possibly TRBD2 (6 bases). The V and J ends lost 4 bases and 3 bases respectively, with 17 bases between them. The CDR3 runs to 16 residues. CDR1 is SGHRS, CDR2 YFSETQ, per germline. The CDR3 sequence: CASSRDTGTHYNEQFF. CDR3 nucleotide sequence: TGCGCCAGCAGCAGGGATACCGGGACTCACTACAATGAGCAGTTCTTC. Full variable domain (remainder filled in from reference TRBV5-1 and TRBJ2-1): KAGVTQTPRYLIKTRGQQVTLSCSPISGHRSVSWYQQTPGQGLQFLFEYFSETQRNKGNFPGRFSGRQFSNSRSEMNVSTLELGDSALYLCASSRDTGTHYNEQFFGPGTRLTVL.

V usage is TRBV15 and J usage is TRBJ2-7; a possible D gene is TRBD1 (7 bases). V was clipped by 0 bases and J by 4 bases, with 19 bases between them. The CDR3 spans 17 residues. The germline V gene has CDR1 LNHNV and CDR2 YYDKDF (reference sequence). CDR3 nucleotides: TGTGCCACCAGCAGAGACCCCCCAGGGGGGATTATGTACGAGCAGTACTTC. Protein: CATSRDPPGGIMYEQYF.

The chain joins TRBV28 to TRBJ1-5, with a possible D match to TRBD1 (6 bases). The CDR3 spans 13 residues. V lost 5 bases and J lost 4, with 9 bases in between. Germline-derived CDR1 and CDR2 are MDHEN and SYDVKM. The CDR3 coding sequence is TGTGCCAGCAGTATGGACAGAAATCAGCCCCAGCATTTT. Protein: CASSMDRNQPQHF. The variable domain in full, completed from reference TRBV28 and TRBJ1-5, reads DVKVTQSSRYLVKRTGEKVFLECVQDMDHENMFWYRQDPGLGLRLIYFSYDVKMKEKGDIPEGYSVSREKKERFSLILESASTNQTSMYLCASSMDRNQPQHFGDGTRLSIL.

This chain uses TRBV9 with TRBJ1-5; possibly TRBD1 for D (6 bases). The CDR3 contains 15 residues. Germline CDR1 and CDR2: SGDLS and YYNGEE. Deletions cut 4 bases from V and 0 bases from J, with 11 bases between. CDR3 sequence reads: CASSPTGYSNQPQHF. The CDR3, as DNA: TGTGCCAGCAGCCCCACAGGGTATAGCAATCAGCCCCAGCATTTT.

The rearrangement joins TRBV11-3 to TRBJ2-7; D not certain. The CDR3 runs 14 residues. V was clipped by 1 base and J by 1 base, with 8 bases between them. The germline gives CDR1 SGHNT, CDR2 YENEEA. The DNA of the CDR3 is TGTGCCAGCAGCTTAGGGGCGGCTTCCTACGAGCAGTACTTC. This codes for CASSLGAASYEQYF.

This rearrangement joins TRBV7-2 to TRBJ2-5; 9 bases are a match to TRBD2. The J segment lost 4 bases and the V segment lost 1 base, leaving 4 bases of the junction unmatched. This CDR3 is built from 15 residues. Germline lookup yields CDR1 SGHTA and CDR2 FQGNSA. The CDR3 sequence: CASSLVSRGGETQYF. CDR3 sequence (DNA): TGTGCCAGCAGCTTAGTCTCGCGGGGGGGAGAGACCCAGTACTTC.

The chain is built from TRBV6-5 and TRBJ1-1; D remains ambiguous. Germline loops: CDR1 MNHEY, CDR2 SVGAGI. With 10 bases removed from V and 4 bases from J, the gap between germline ends came to 16 bases. The CDR3 runs 13 residues. CDR3 in DNA: TGTGCCATCCGACTCACCCTAACCACTGAAGCTTTCTTT. It codes for CAIRLTLTTEAFF.

V gene TRBV18 combines with J gene TRBJ1-2; D is possibly TRBD1 (6 bases). This CDR3 is built from 16 residues. From germline, CDR1 is KGHSH and CDR2 LQKENI. V lost 2 bases and J lost 0, with 13 bases in between. The DNA of the CDR3 is TGTGCCAGCTCACCAGGACAGACTCCCTCTAACTATGGCTACACCTTC. Translation: CASSPGQTPSNYGYTF. The variable domain in full, with the rest retrieved from reference TRBV18 and TRBJ1-2, is NAGVMQNPRHLVRRRGQEARLRCSPMKGHSHVYWYRQLPEEGLKFMVYLQKENIIDESGMPKERFSAEFPKEGPSILRIQQVVRGDSAAYFCASSPGQTPSNYGYTFGSGTRLTVV.

The J gene is TRBJ2-2, the V gene TRBV19; 10 bases fit TRBD2. The trim removed 6 bases at V and 7 bases at J, leaving 8 bases unmatched. Germline assignment: CDR1 LNHDA and CDR2 SQIVND (reference sequence). This CDR3 comprises 15 residues. CDR3 sequence reads: CASSWGLAGVGELFF. CDR3 DNA: TGTGCCAGTAGCTGGGGGCTAGCGGGAGTCGGGGAGCTGTTTTTT.

The sample holds many counts of this clone. This sequence joins TRBV5-1 and TRBJ2-1; D uncertain. Germline assignment: CDR1 SGHRS and CDR2 YFSETQ. The CDR3 totals 14 residues. The V gene lost 4 bases and the J gene lost 10 bases, with 18 bases spanning the gap. The CDR3 spells CASSLTDPSHEQFF. The CDR3 DNA reads as TGCGCCAGCAGCCTCACGGACCCCTCCCACGAGCAGTTCTTC. The whole variable domain, remainder taken from reference TRBV5-1 and TRBJ2-1, is KAGVTQTPRYLIKTRGQQVTLSCSPISGHRSVSWYQQTPGQGLQFLFEYFSETQRNKGNFPGRFSGRQFSNSRSEMNVSTLELGDSALYLCASSLTDPSHEQFFGPGTRLTVL.

This chain joins TRBV7-2 and TRBJ2-1, with 8 positions matching TRBD1. CDR1 is SGHTA, CDR2 FQGNSA, per germline. The CDR3 is 16 residues long. V shed 4 bases and J 5 bases; nucleotides not matched to a gene: 10. CDR3 region: CASSSPGTGKDNEQFF. CDR3 sequence (DNA): TGTGCCAGCAGCTCGCCCGGGACAGGTAAAGACAATGAGCAGTTCTTC. Based on the CDR3 plus reference TRBV7-2 and TRBJ2-1, the full variable domain is GAGVSQSPSNKVTEKGKDVELRCDPISGHTALYWYRQSLGQGLEFLIYFQGNSAPDKSGLPSDRFSAERTGGSVSTLTIQRTQQEDSAVYLCASSSPGTGKDNEQFFGPGTRLTVL.

The chain carries TRBV11-3 and TRBJ2-5, with D tentatively TRBD1 (7 bases). Trimming removed 8 bases at V and 2 bases at J, with 18 bases between. This CDR3 is built from 15 residues. Germline CDR1 reads SGHNT; CDR2 reads YENEEA. The CDR3 spells CASSQGGAEQETQYF. CDR3 DNA sequence: TGTGCCAGCTCCCAGGGGGGAGCGGAACAAGAGACCCAGTACTTC.